Below are 28 T cell receptor beta chains sequenced from a single sample in a study of neurological immune-mediated disorders. Stated time point: technical triplicate 2. TCRdb called the 5' RACE reads again in MiXCR, with one record for every CDR3 protein. Seen here are tens of thousands of distinct CDR3 sequences, nearly 25% observed once, and the top ten hold 4.6%. Sequencing input: PBMCs. All receptors come from a man aged 60 to 75 with HTLV-1-associated myelopathy (HAM/TSP).

This clonotype showed up just a few times. This chain joins TRBV7-9 and TRBJ2-7; D is perhaps TRBD1 (5 bases). Trimming removed 4 bases at V and 7 bases at J, with 11 bases between. This CDR3 region has 12 residues. CDR1 is SEHNR and CDR2 is FQNEAQ in the germline V gene (reference sequence). The CDR3 loop is CASSYDSPEQYF. In DNA form, the CDR3 reads TGTGCCAGCAGCTACGACAGTCCGGAGCAGTACTTC.

This clonotype has a count of ten or more. The chain combines TRBV20-1 with TRBJ2-3; D possibly corresponds to TRBD1 (6 bases). There are 15 residues in the CDR3. Trimming shortened V by 2 bases and J by 12 bases, and 24 bases separated the two germline ends. Germline assignment: CDR1 DFQATT and CDR2 SNEGSKA (reference sequence). The CDR3 sequence: CSARPLHNTGWGQYF. The CDR3 DNA reads as TGCAGTGCTAGACCTCTTCATAACACAGGGTGGGGCCAGTATTTT.

CDR3 amino acids: CASTRTGEFEQFF. CDR3 nucleotide sequence: TGTGCCAGCACCAGAACGGGGGAGTTTGAGCAGTTCTTC. This sequence joins TRBV6-2 or TRBV6-3 and TRBJ2-1; D is possibly TRBD2 (6 bases). Germline V gene sequence: CDR1 MNHEY, CDR2 SVGEGT. V was pared by 7 bases and J by 9 bases, with 16 bases between. The CDR3 sequence is 13 residues long.

The rearrangement uses TRBV29-1 and TRBJ2-1, with 11 nucleotides matching TRBD2. CDR3 length: 14 amino acids. CDR1 is SQVTM and CDR2 is ANQGSEA in the germline V gene. J was trimmed by 7 bases and V by 3 bases; bases with no gene match: 5. CDR3 bases: TGCAGCGTTGATCTAGCGGGAGGTACTAATGAGCAGTTCTTC. This sequence encodes CSVDLAGGTNEQFF.

This clonotype has a count of ten or more. V gene TRBV21-1 combines with J gene TRBJ2-7. TRBV21-1 is shown as a pseudogene. This CDR3 contains 12 residues. CDR3 bases: TGTGCCAGACAGGGGAGCGCGTACGAGCAGTACTTC. This encodes CARQGSAYEQYF.

This sequence joins TRBV12-3 or TRBV12-4 and TRBJ1-1; unclear D gene. CDR3 size: 14 residues. V dropped 7 bases and J dropped 0 bases, with 12 bases sitting between them. CDR3 amino acids: CASTFRHLNTEAFF. The CDR3 DNA reads TGTGCCAGCACCTTTCGACACTTGAACACTGAAGCTTTCTTT.

V gene TRBV20-1 combines with J gene TRBJ2-1; 7 bases map to TRBD1. CDR3 length: 14 amino acids. V lost 3 bases and J lost 0; bases outside the gene matches: 2. The V gene's germline CDR1 is DFQATT and CDR2 SNEGSKA (reference sequence). The CDR3, as DNA: TGCAGTGCTAGGGGGGACAGCTCCTACAATGAGCAGTTCTTC. It codes for CSARGDSSYNEQFF.

This clonotype appeared many times. This chain uses TRBV11-3 with TRBJ1-6; perhaps TRBD1 as D (5 bases). Trimming removed 7 bases from V and 4 bases from J, with 14 bases in between. This CDR3 region has 15 residues. Germline-derived CDR1 and CDR2 are SGHNT and YENEEA. The CDR3 is CASKQDRVYNSPLHF. For the CDR3, the DNA is TGTGCCAGCAAACAGGACCGCGTGTATAATTCACCCCTCCACTTT.

The J gene is TRBJ1-4, the V gene TRBV20-1, with TRBD1 matching over 8 bases. V was clipped by 6 bases and J by 7 bases; unmatched bases: 7. Germline V lookup: CDR1 DFQATT, CDR2 SNEGSKA (reference sequence). CDR3 length equals 13 residues. This CDR3 is CSALQGVTEKLFF. The CDR3 nucleotides read TGCAGTGCACTACAGGGGGTGACTGAAAAACTGTTTTTT.

The sample holds many counts of this clonotype. V and J are TRBV29-1 and TRBJ2-1, with D unclear. This CDR3 comprises 12 residues. In germline, CDR1 is SQVTM, CDR2 ANQGSEA. The germline V and J ends were trimmed by 5 bases and 6 bases, with 11 bases remaining between them. CDR3 DNA: TGCAGCGTTTTTAAGGGTTTCAATGAGCAGTTCTTC. Translated, it gives CSVFKGFNEQFF.

This clonotype has at least ten counts. This chain connects TRBV20-1 to TRBJ1-6; tentatively, D is TRBD1 (5 bases). There are 16 residues in the CDR3. Trimming removed 4 bases from V and 4 bases from J, with 17 bases in between. Germline V gene lookup returns CDR1 DFQATT and CDR2 SNEGSKA (reference sequence). The CDR3 loop reads CSAIMAGTPYNSPLHF. The CDR3 coding sequence is TGCAGTGCTATAATGGCGGGGACCCCGTATAATTCACCCCTCCACTTT.

This clonotype was observed a handful of times. The V gene is TRBV10-1, the J gene TRBJ2-2, with a tentative D call TRBD1 (5 bases). Germline-derived CDR1 and CDR2 are WNHNN and SYGVQD (reference sequence). The CDR3 totals 14 residues. With 3 bases removed from V and 4 bases from J, the gap between germline ends came to 9 bases. DNA for the CDR3: TGCGCCAGCAGTGACAGGGTGGGCACCGGGGAGCTGTTTTTT. Translating it yields CASSDRVGTGELFF.

By share, this clonotype ranks as medium-sized. The chain combines TRBV9 with TRBJ2-2; 9 bases match TRBD2. The CDR3 is 16 amino acids. Germline V gene data show CDR1 as SGDLS and CDR2 as YYNGEE. The J segment lost 4 bases and the V segment lost 0 bases, leaving 4 bases of the junction unmatched. CDR3 in amino acids: CASSVVAGAVTGELFF. The CDR3 DNA reads TGTGCCAGCAGCGTAGTAGCGGGAGCGGTCACCGGGGAGCTGTTTTTT.

In its sample, this clonotype was seen many times. The J gene is TRBJ1-5, the V gene TRBV12-3 or TRBV12-4; D gene uncertain. V lost 0 bases, J lost 7 bases, and 7 bases lay in between. This CDR3 spans 13 amino acids. The CDR3 here is CASSLALRQPQHF. In DNA form, the CDR3 reads TGTGCCAGCAGTTTAGCGCTAAGGCAGCCCCAGCATTTT.

This chain links TRBV20-1 with TRBJ1-1, with D possibly TRBD1 on 5 matching bases. CDR3 length: 14 amino acids. The ends were cut back, 0 bases at V and 4 bases at J, with 12 bases in the middle. In germline, CDR1 is DFQATT, CDR2 SNEGSKA (reference sequence). This CDR3 is CSARDFRVRTEAFF. CDR3 sequence (DNA): TGCAGTGCTAGAGATTTCAGGGTGCGCACTGAAGCTTTCTTT.

The CDR3 nucleotides read TGTGCCGGCCGCACTGGGGGCGCGAGCCTAAGGGGCAATCAGCCCCAGCATTTT. Residues: CAGRTGGASLRGNQPQHF. The chain has TRBV9 and TRBJ1-5, with a tentative D call TRBD1 (6 bases). The germline V and J ends were trimmed by 10 bases and 2 bases, with 28 bases remaining between them. From germline, CDR1 is SGDLS and CDR2 YYNGEE. The CDR3 sequence is 18 residues long. Full variable domain (remainder filled in from reference TRBV9 and TRBJ1-5): DSGVTQTPKHLITATGQRVTLRCSPRSGDLSVYWYQQSLDQGLQFLIQYYNGEERAKGNILERFSAQQFPDLHSELNLSSLELGDSALYFCAGRTGGASLRGNQPQHFGDGTRLSIL.

The gene calls are TRBV2 and TRBJ2-1, with 7 bases that match TRBD1. Unmatched junction bases numbered 9, after V lost 4 bases and J lost 9 bases. The germline CDR1 and CDR2 sequences are SNHLY and FYNNEI. This CDR3 contains 14 residues. The CDR3 spells CASSVRDSIGEQFF. The CDR3 DNA reads TGTGCCAGCAGTGTTCGGGACAGTATCGGTGAGCAGTTCTTC. The whole variable domain, remainder taken from reference TRBV2 and TRBJ2-1, is EPEVTQTPSHQVTQMGQEVILRCVPISNHLYFYWYRQILGQKVEFLVSFYNNEISEKSEIFDDQFSVERPDGSNFTLKIRSTKLEDSAMYFCASSVRDSIGEQFFGPGTRLTVL.

This rearrangement joins TRBV29-1 to TRBJ2-1; D possibly corresponds to TRBD1 (6 bases). The V end was cut by 3 bases, the J end by 8 bases, with 11 bases between. CDR1 and CDR2 from the germline V gene are SQVTM and ANQGSEA. The CDR3 spans 12 residues. DNA for the CDR3: TGCAGCGTTGACAGGGGTATCTATGAGCAGTTCTTC. Translation gives CSVDRGIYEQFF.

The chain combines TRBV7-2 with TRBJ2-5; D not certain. Germline V gene sequence: CDR1 SGHTA, CDR2 FQGNSA. The CDR3 contains 13 residues. Deletions cut 5 bases from V and 3 bases from J, with 10 bases between. CDR3 in DNA: TGTGCCAGCAGCCCCCGGGTTAAAGAGACCCAGTACTTC. This translates into CASSPRVKETQYF. The full variable domain, rest sourced from reference TRBV7-2 and TRBJ2-5, is GAGVSQSPSNKVTEKGKDVELRCDPISGHTALYWYRQSLGQGLEFLIYFQGNSAPDKSGLPSDRFSAERTGGSVSTLTIQRTQQEDSAVYLCASSPRVKETQYFGPGTRLLVL.

Ten or more counts support this clonotype. CDR3 residues: CATRNRGQFGEQFF. In nucleotides, the CDR3 is TGTGCCACCAGGAACAGGGGGCAATTTGGTGAGCAGTTCTTC. The chain has TRBV15 and TRBJ2-1; 9 nucleotides agree with TRBD1. CDR3 length: 14 amino acids. Germline values: CDR1 LNHNV, CDR2 YYDKDF (reference sequence). V shed 6 bases and J 9 bases; nucleotides not matched to a gene: 9.

This clonotype came up a few times. This chain uses TRBV6-1 with TRBJ1-4; the D gene is possibly TRBD1 (6 bases). This CDR3 comprises 15 residues. CDR1 is MNHNS, CDR2 SASEGT, per germline. Trimming pared 8 bases from V and 7 bases from J, leaving 20 bases between. CDR3 sequence (DNA): TGTGCCAGCTCGATCCTGACAGGTCAAGGTGAAAAACTGTTTTTT. Amino acids: CASSILTGQGEKLFF.

This clonotype has only a few counts. The rearrangement links TRBV3-1 to TRBJ2-3; maybe TRBD2 (5 bases). This CDR3 region has 15 residues. Trimming took off 0 bases at V and 5 bases at J, with 12 bases between the two ends. Germline V gene lookup returns CDR1 LGHDT and CDR2 YNNKEL (reference sequence). The chain's CDR3 is CASSQEAGLQDTQYF. DNA for the CDR3: TGTGCCAGCAGCCAAGAAGCAGGACTGCAAGATACGCAGTATTTT.

This rearrangement joins TRBV5-1 to TRBJ2-2, with 15 nucleotides matching TRBD2. Trimming at V came to 4 bases and at J to 4 bases, leaving 2 bases not matched to a gene. The length of the CDR3 is 16 residues. Per the germline V gene, CDR1 is SGHRS and CDR2 is YFSETQ. CDR3 residues: CASSGGLAGGTGELFF. In nucleotides, the CDR3 is TGCGCCAGCAGCGGGGGACTAGCGGGAGGCACCGGGGAGCTGTTTTTT.

This clonotype has a count of ten or more. In DNA, the CDR3 is TGCGCCAGCAGCCAAGATGAGGGACAGCTCCTTTATGGCTACACCTTC. It translates to CASSQDEGQLLYGYTF. This chain joins TRBV4-1 and TRBJ1-2; 7 positions agree with TRBD1. J lost 5 bases, V lost 0 bases, and 9 bases had no gene match. CDR3 length: 16 amino acids. Germline V CDR1 and CDR2: MGHRA, YSYEKL.

This chain connects TRBV2 to TRBJ2-1, with 13 bases lining up with TRBD2. This CDR3 is built from 15 residues. The junction had 3 bases not matched to a gene; V was cut back by 6 bases and J by 4 bases. Germline V CDR1 and CDR2: SNHLY, FYNNEI. The DNA of the CDR3 is TGTGCCAGCAGCTGGGGACTAGCGGGGTACAATGAGCAGTTCTTC. It is translated as CASSWGLAGYNEQFF. Together with reference TRBV2 and TRBJ2-1, the CDR3 gives the full variable domain: EPEVTQTPSHQVTQMGQEVILRCVPISNHLYFYWYRQILGQKVEFLVSFYNNEISEKSEIFDDQFSVERPDGSNFTLKIRSTKLEDSAMYFCASSWGLAGYNEQFFGPGTRLTVL.

This clonotype was seen many times. The chain joins TRBV20-1 to TRBJ2-1; the D call may be TRBD1 or TRBD2 (5 bases each). Germline CDR1 reads DFQATT; CDR2 reads SNEGSKA (reference sequence). CDR3 length: 15 amino acids. CDR3 nucleotides: TGCAGCCTAACCCCCGGGACCCCCCCGAGGAATGAGCAGTTCTTC. Protein sequence: CSLTPGTPPRNEQFF.

This clonotype was seen ten or more times. This sequence joins TRBV29-1 and TRBJ2-1; maybe TRBD1 (6 bases). V was clipped by 6 bases and J by 9 bases, with 24 bases between them. The CDR3 has 15 amino acids. Germline V gives CDR1 SQVTM, CDR2 ANQGSEA. CDR3 amino acids: CSVSPGTTATSEQFF. The CDR3 DNA reads TGCAGCGTATCGCCCGGGACAACTGCTACAAGTGAGCAGTTCTTC.

This clonotype was recorded many times. This chain uses TRBV6-6 with TRBJ1-5; TRBD1 matches 8 bases. The ends lost 9 bases at V and 8 bases at J; junction bases unmatched: 6. The CDR3 spans 12 residues. Germline V CDR1 and CDR2: MNHNY, SVGAGI (reference sequence). The chain's CDR3 is CASQGAGEPQHF. CDR3 nucleotide sequence: TGTGCCAGTCAGGGGGCAGGTGAGCCCCAGCATTTT.